Following are 3 T cell receptor beta chains from one sample sequenced in a study of T cell changes during pregnancy in multiple sclerosis. The data were produced by immunoSEQ multiplex PCR, yet TCRdb's version contains in-frame clones alone and is incomplete. The table has tens of thousands of clones, around 93% seen once. The input for sequencing was CD8+ T cells from peripheral blood mononuclear cells, taken in the second trimester of pregnancy. These receptors were obtained from a female donor with multiple sclerosis, enrolled in a pregnancy study.

This sequence joins TRBV5-1 and TRBJ2-1; no firm D call. The CDR3 length is 13 residues. CDR1 SGHRS and CDR2 YFSETQ come from the germline V gene. The V end was cut by 0 bases, the J end by 10 bases, with 11 bases between. The CDR3 sequence: CASSLGDSIEQFF. CDR3 bases: TGCGCCAGCAGCTTGGGCGACTCCATAGAGCAGTTCTTC.

The sample holds one count of this clone. In DNA, the CDR3 is TGTGCCAGCAGTTTAAGAGGTACTGGGGCCAACGTCCTGACTTTC. It specifies CASSLRGTGANVLTF. The chain has TRBV28 and TRBJ2-6; no firm D call. V lost 2 bases and J lost 2, with 7 bases in between. Germline loops: CDR1 MDHEN, CDR2 SYDVKM. The CDR3 runs to 15 residues.

This sequence joins TRBV5-4 and TRBJ2-7; D may be TRBD2 (5 bases). V shed 0 bases and J shed 3 bases, with 10 bases lying between them. Germline values: CDR1 SGHNT, CDR2 YYREEE (reference sequence). The CDR3 length is 14 residues. The CDR3 here is CASSLDMDFYEQYF. The CDR3 DNA reads as TGTGCCAGCAGCTTGGACATGGACTTCTACGAGCAGTACTTC.